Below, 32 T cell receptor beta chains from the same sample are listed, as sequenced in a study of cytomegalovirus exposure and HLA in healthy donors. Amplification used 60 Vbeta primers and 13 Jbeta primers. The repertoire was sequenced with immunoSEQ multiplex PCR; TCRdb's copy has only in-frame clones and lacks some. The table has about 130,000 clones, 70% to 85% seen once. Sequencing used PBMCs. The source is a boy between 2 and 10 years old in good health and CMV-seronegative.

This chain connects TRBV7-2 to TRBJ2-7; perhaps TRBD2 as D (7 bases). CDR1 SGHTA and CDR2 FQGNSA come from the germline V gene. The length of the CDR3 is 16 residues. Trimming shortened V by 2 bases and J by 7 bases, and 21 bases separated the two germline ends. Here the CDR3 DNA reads TGTGCCAGCAGCTTAAATCCGGGGGGCCGGGTAGAAGAGCAGTACTTC. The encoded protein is CASSLNPGGRVEEQYF.

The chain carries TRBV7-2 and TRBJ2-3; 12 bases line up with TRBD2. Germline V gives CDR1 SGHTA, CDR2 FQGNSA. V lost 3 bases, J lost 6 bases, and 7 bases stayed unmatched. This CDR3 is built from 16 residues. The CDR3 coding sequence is TGTGCCAGCAGCTTCCTAGCGGGAGGGCCCCTGGATACGCAGTATTTT. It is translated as CASSFLAGGPLDTQYF.

This CDR3 reads CASSLQDGQGHGYTF. In nucleotides, the CDR3 is TGTGCCAGCAGCTTGCAGGATGGGCAGGGGCATGGCTACACCTTC. The V call is TRBV7-9, the J call TRBJ1-2, with D possibly matching TRBD1 (6 bases). The CDR3 is 15 residues long. Germline values: CDR1 SEHNR, CDR2 FQNEAQ (reference sequence). The V end lost 3 bases, the J end lost 6 bases, and 17 bases lay between the germline ends.

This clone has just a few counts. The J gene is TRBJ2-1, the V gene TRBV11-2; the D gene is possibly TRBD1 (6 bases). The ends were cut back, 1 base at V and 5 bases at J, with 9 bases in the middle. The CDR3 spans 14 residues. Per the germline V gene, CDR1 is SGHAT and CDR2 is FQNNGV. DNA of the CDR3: TGTGCCAGCAGCTTAGTCCAGGGGAACAATGAGCAGTTCTTC. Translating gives CASSLVQGNNEQFF.

CDR3 sequence: CASSPTGKANYGYTF. The CDR3 nucleotides are TGTGCCAGCAGTCCTACAGGAAAAGCTAACTATGGCTACACCTTC. V and J are TRBV6-5 and TRBJ1-2; tentative D call: TRBD1 (5 bases). Germline V gene sequence: CDR1 MNHEY, CDR2 SVGAGI. Deletions cut 5 bases from V and 0 bases from J, with 13 bases between. The CDR3 totals 15 residues.

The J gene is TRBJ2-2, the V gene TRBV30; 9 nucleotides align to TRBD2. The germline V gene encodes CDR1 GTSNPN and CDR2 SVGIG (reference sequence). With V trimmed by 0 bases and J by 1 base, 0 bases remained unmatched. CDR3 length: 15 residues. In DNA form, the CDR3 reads TGTGCCTGGAGTGTACTAGCGGGGAACACCGGGGAGCTGTTTTTT. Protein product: CAWSVLAGNTGELFF.

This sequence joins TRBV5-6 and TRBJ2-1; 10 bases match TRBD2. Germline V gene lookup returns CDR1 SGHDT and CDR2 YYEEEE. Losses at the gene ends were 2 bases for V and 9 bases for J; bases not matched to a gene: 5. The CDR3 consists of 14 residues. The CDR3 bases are TGTGCCAGCAGCTTACCTAGCGGGAGCGGTGAGCAGTTCTTC. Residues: CASSLPSGSGEQFF.

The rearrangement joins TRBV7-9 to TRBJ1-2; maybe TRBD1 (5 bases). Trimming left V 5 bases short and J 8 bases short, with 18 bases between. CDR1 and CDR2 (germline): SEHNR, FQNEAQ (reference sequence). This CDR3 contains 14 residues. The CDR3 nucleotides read TGTGCCAGCAGCCAAGAGAATGCGGGGGACGGCTACACCTTC. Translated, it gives CASSQENAGDGYTF.

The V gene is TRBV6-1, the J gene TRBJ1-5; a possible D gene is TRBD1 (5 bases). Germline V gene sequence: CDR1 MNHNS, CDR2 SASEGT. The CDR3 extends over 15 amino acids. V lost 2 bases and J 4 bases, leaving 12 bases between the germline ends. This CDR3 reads CASSETDGGNQPQHF. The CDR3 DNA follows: TGTGCCAGCAGTGAAACTGACGGGGGGAATCAGCCCCAGCATTTT.

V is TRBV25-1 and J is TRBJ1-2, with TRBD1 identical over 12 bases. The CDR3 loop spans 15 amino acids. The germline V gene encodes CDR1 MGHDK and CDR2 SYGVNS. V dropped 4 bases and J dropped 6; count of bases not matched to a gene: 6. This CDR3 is CASSGPGQGAHGYTF. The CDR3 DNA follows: TGTGCCAGCAGTGGACCGGGACAGGGGGCGCATGGCTACACCTTC.

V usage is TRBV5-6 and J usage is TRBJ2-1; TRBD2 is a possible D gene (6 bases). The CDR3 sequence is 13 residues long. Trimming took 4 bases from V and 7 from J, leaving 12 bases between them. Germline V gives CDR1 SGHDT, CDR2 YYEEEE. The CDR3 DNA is TGTGCCAGCAGCACCGGGACTCGTAATGAGCAGTTCTTC. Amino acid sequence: CASSTGTRNEQFF.

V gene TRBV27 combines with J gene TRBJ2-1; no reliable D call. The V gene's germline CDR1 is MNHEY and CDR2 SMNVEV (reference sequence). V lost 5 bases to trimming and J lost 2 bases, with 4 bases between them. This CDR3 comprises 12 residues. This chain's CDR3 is CASSPTYNEQFF. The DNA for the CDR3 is TGTGCCAGCAGTCCTACCTACAATGAGCAGTTCTTC.

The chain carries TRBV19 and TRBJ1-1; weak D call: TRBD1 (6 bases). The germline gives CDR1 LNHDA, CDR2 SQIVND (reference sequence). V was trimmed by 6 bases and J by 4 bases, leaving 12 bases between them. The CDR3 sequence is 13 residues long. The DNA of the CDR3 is TGTGCCAGTAGGACCGGGGGGCTCACTGAAGCTTTCTTT. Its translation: CASRTGGLTEAFF.

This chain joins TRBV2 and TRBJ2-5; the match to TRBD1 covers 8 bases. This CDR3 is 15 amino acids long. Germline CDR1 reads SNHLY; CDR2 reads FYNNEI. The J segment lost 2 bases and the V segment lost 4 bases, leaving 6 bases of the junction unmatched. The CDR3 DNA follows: TGTGCCAGCAGTGGGACAGGGACCTTACAAGAGACCCAGTACTTC. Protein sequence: CASSGTGTLQETQYF.

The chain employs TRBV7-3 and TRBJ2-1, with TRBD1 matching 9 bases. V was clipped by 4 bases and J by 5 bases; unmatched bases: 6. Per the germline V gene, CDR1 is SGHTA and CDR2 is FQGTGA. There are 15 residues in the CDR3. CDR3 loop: CASSSPGQGNNEQFF. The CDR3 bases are TGTGCCAGCAGCTCCCCGGGACAGGGAAACAATGAGCAGTTCTTC.

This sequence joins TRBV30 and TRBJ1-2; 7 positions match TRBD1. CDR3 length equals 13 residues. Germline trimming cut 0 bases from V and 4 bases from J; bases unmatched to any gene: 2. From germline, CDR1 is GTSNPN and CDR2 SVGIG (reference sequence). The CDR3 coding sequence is TGTGCCTGGAGTGTACAGGGGAGCTATGGCTACACCTTC. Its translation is CAWSVQGSYGYTF.

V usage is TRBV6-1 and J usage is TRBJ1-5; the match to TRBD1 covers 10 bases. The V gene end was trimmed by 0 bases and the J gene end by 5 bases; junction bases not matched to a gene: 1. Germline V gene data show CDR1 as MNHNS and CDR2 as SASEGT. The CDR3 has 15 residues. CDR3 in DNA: TGTGCCAGCAGTGAAGCGGGACAGGGGTATCAGCCCCAGCATTTT. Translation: CASSEAGQGYQPQHF.

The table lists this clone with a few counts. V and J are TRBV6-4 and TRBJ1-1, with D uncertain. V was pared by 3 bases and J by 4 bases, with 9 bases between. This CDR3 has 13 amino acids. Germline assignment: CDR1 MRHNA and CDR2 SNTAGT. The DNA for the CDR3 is TGTGCCAGCAGTGATTCGCGGGGCACTGAAGCTTTCTTT. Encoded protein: CASSDSRGTEAFF.

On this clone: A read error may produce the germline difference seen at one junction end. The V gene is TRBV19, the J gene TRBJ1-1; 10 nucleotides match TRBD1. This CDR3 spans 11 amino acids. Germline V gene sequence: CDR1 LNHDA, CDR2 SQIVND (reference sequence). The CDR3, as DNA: TGTGCCACCCCGGGACAGGGGACATGGGTCTTT. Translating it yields CATPGQGTWVF.

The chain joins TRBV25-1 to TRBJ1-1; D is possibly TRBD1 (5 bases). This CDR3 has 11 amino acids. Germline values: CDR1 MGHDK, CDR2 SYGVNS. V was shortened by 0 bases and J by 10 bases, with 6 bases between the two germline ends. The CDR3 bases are TGTGCCAGCAGTGAATATGGGGCAGCTTTCTTT. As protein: CASSEYGAAFF.

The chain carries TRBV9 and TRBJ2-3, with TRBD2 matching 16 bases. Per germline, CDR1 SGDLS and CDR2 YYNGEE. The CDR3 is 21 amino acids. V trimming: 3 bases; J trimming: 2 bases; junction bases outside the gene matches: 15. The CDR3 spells CASSAPQRVGLAGGITDTQYF. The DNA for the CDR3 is TGTGCCAGCAGCGCCCCCCAAAGGGTGGGACTAGCGGGAGGGATCACAGATACGCAGTATTTT.

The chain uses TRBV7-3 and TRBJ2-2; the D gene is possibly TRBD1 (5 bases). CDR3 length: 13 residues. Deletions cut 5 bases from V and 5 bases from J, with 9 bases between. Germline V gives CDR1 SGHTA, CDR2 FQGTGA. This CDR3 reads CASSLGDTGELFF. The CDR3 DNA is TGTGCCAGCAGCCTAGGGGATACCGGGGAGCTGTTTTTT.

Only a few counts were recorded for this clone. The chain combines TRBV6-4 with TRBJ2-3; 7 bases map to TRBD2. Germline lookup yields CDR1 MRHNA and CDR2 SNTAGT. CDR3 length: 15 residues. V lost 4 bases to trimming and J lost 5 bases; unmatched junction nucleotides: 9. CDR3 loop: CASSVGGSGEDTQYF. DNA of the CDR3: TGTGCCAGCAGTGTGGGCGGGAGTGGCGAAGATACGCAGTATTTT.

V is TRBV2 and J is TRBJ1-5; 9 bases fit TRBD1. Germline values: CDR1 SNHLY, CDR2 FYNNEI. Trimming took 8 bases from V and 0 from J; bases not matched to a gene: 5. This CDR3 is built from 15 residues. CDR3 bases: TGTGCCAGCCGGGACAGGGACCTTAGCAATCAGCCCCAGCATTTT. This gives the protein CASRDRDLSNQPQHF.

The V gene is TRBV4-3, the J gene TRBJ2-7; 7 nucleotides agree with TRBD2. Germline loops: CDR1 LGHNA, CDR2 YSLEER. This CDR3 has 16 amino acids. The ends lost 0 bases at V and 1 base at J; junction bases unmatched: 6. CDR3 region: CASSQDRGGPSYEQYF. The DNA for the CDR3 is TGCGCCAGCAGCCAAGATCGGGGAGGGCCTTCCTACGAGCAGTACTTC.

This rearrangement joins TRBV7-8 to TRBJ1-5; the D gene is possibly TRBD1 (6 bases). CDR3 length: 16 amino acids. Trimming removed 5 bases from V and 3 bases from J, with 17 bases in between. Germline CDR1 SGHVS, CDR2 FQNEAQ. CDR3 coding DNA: TGTGCCAGCAGCCCAAAACAGGGCATTTCCAATCAGCCCCAGCATTTT. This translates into CASSPKQGISNQPQHF.

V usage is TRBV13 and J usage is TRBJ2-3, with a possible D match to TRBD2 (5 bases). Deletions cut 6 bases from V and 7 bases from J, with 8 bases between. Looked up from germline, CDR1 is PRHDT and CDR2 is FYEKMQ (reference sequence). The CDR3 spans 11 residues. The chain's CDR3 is CASREAHTQYF. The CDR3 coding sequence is TGTGCCAGCAGGGAGGCGCATACGCAGTATTTT.

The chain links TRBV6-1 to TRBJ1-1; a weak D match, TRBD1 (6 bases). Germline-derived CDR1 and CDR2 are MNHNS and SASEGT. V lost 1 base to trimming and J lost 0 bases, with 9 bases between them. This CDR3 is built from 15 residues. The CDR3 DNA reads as TGTGCCAGCAGTGAAGGGACAGCCATGAACACTGAAGCTTTCTTT. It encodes CASSEGTAMNTEAFF.

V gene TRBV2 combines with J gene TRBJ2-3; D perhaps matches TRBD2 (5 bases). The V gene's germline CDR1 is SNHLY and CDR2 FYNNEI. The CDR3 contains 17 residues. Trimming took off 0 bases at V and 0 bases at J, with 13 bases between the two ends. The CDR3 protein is CASSEAPWETSTDTQYF. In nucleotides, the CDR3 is TGTGCCAGCAGTGAAGCCCCTTGGGAGACTAGCACAGATACGCAGTATTTT.

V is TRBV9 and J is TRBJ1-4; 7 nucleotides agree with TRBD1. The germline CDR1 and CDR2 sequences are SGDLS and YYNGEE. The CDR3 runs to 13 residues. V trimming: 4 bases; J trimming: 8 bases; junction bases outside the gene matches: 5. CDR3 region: CASSTRQGEKLFF. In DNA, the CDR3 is TGTGCCAGCAGCACAAGACAGGGCGAAAAACTGTTTTTT.

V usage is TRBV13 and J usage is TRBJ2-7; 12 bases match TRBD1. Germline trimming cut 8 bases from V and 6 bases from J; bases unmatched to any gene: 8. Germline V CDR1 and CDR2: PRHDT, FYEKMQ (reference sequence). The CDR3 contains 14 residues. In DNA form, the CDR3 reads TGTGCCAGCTCCCCGGGACAGGGGGCTGGCGAGCAGTACGTC. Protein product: CASSPGQGAGEQYV.

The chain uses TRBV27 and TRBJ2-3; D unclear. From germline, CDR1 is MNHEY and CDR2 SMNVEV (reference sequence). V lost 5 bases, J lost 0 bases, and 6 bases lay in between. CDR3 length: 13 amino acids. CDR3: CASSLPSTDTQYF. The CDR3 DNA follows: TGTGCCAGCAGTCTCCCTAGCACAGATACGCAGTATTTT.